These T cell receptor beta chains were read from a single sample in a study of blood T cell repertoires in COVID-19. Assay: immunoSEQ multiplex PCR; the TCRdb copy retains only in-frame clones and omits some. The sample lists over 150,000 clones; roughly four fifths were seen once. Sequencing was done on a sample of peripheral blood. All receptors come from a man older than 75 with acute or convalescent COVID-19. Both conserved end residues are trimmed from each CDR3.

j_call v_call cdr3_aa
TRBJ1-4 TRBV29-1 SVRTHNEKLF
TRBJ1-5 TRBV6-6 ASSYYPEGEPQH
TRBJ2-3 TRBV5-4 ASSWGVQRTDTQY
TRBJ2-7 TRBV30 AWKTSGLAGAYEQY
TRBJ1-2 TRBV6-5 ASSPTWRSSHGYT
TRBJ1-6 TRBV27 ASSLSFMGRTVNSPLH
TRBJ2-1 TRBV19 ASSLRGAEDNEQF
TRBJ2-1 TRBV18 ASFASGGAYNEQF
TRBJ2-2 TRBV19 ASGGRNGELF
TRBJ1-3 TRBV30 AWSVRDRVYGNTIY
TRBJ2-5 TRBV5-1 ASSIGTGTFGETQY
TRBJ2-5 TRBV19 ASSFDRGREETQY
TRBJ1-4 TRBV10-2 ASSELASTNEKLF
TRBJ2-2 TRBV7-6 ASSLLAGGANTGELF
TRBJ1-1 TRBV4-1 ASSQDRGWTEAF
TRBJ1-6 TRBV18 ASSPTGEDSPLH
TRBJ2-5 TRBV2 ASRGGAQETQY